This T cell receptor (beta chain) emerged from a study of shared clonotypes between healthy human individuals. To note about this clone: What it binds is unknown.

Germline-derived CDR1 and CDR2 are ENHRY and SYGVKD. The CDR3 loop spans 11 amino acids. V was pared by 10 bases and J by 4 bases, with 10 bases between. Study-level results: The study's rarefaction showed incomplete sorted-subset sequencing despite large depth.

200 ng DNA, tens of thousands of T cell genomes, went into each sorted-subset replicate PCR. Sequenced by immunoSEQ multiplex PCR; TCRdb stores in-frame clones only, minus some. The sample lists a few million clones, more than 80% occurring once. Source material: naive CD4+ T cells sorted from blood. The subset is: CD45RA+ positively selected. The sequence derives from a man between 18 and 29 years old in good health. This rearrangement joins TRBV10-3 to TRBJ1-1, with a tentative D call TRBD1 (5 bases). CDR3 sequence: CASTGATEAFF. The CDR3 DNA reads as TGTGCCAGCACAGGCGCCACTGAAGCTTTCTTT.